The 16 T cell receptor beta chains in this list originate from one sample, sequenced in a study of PD-1 blockade in classical Hodgkin lymphoma (dated by TCRdb to 2018 to 2020). The method behind the library was the immunoSEQ multiplex PCR assay. TCRdb limited this immuneACCESS table to in-frame rearrangements with V and J called. A share of clones is missing; checked studies link under half to unresolved V genes, and the rest is unexplained. In all, the sample holds more than 45,000 clones, and about three quarters of those were seen once. The ten largest clonotypes hold approximately 10% of the sample. The sample's time point label, in plain terms: cycle 1 day 1 (C1D1), immediately before nivolumab initiation. Every trial patient had relapsed following autologous stem cell transplantation, and prior brentuximab vedotin exposure was what differed among cohorts A, B and C. Specimen: peripheral blood mononuclear cells (PBMCs), collected at baseline. These TCRs come from a human donor with classical Hodgkin lymphoma.

The J gene is TRBJ2-7, the V gene TRBV6-5; 7 bases align to TRBD2. V was clipped by 5 bases and J by 3 bases; unmatched bases: 4. The CDR3 is made up of 13 amino acids. CDR1 is MNHEY and CDR2 is SVGAGI in the germline V gene. The CDR3 reads CASSEIAGYEQYF. CDR3 bases: TGTGCCAGCAGTGAAATAGCGGGCTACGAGCAGTACTTC.

This clone showed up just a few times. The chain is built from TRBV7-7 and TRBJ2-3; no clear D gene. The CDR3 covers 14 residues. Per germline, CDR1 SSHAT and CDR2 FNYEAQ (reference sequence). With 5 bases removed from V and 4 bases from J, the gap between germline ends came to 13 bases. The CDR3 region is CASSPTESADTQYF. CDR3 coding DNA: TGTGCCAGCAGCCCGACCGAGTCCGCAGATACGCAGTATTTT.

This clone was recorded once. The chain couples TRBV5-8 to TRBJ1-5; D perhaps matches TRBD1 (5 bases). The length of the CDR3 is 14 residues. V was shortened by 1 base and J by 3 bases, with 8 bases between the two germline ends. Germline loops: CDR1 SGHTS, CDR2 YDEGEE. Written as DNA, the CDR3 is TGTGCCAGCAGCTTGAGACAGTCCAATCAGCCCCAGCATTTT. This sequence encodes CASSLRQSNQPQHF.

The genes are TRBV7-9 and TRBJ1-5; tentative D call: TRBD1 (6 bases). The V gene lost 4 bases and the J gene lost 1 base, with 8 bases spanning the gap. There are 14 residues in the CDR3. Per the germline V gene, CDR1 is SEHNR and CDR2 is FQNEAQ (reference sequence). This chain's CDR3 is CASSSGASNQPQHF. The CDR3 nucleotides read TGTGCCAGCAGCTCAGGGGCGAGCAATCAGCCCCAGCATTTT.

The chain couples TRBV10-1 to TRBJ2-7; TRBD2 aligns across 10 bases. The V gene end was trimmed by 4 bases and the J gene end by 13 bases; junction bases not matched to a gene: 4. The CDR3 covers 11 residues. Germline lookup yields CDR1 WNHNN and CDR2 SYGVQD (reference sequence). The CDR3 DNA sequence: TGCGCCAGCAGTGGAACTAGCGGGATTTACTTC. Protein: CASSGTSGIYF.

V is TRBV19 and J is TRBJ2-5; possible D gene TRBD1, 6 bases. Gene TRBJ2-7 matches the end of the DNA better, so the J call may be wrong. Germline V gene lookup returns CDR1 LNHDA and CDR2 SQIVND (reference sequence). The CDR3 length is 14 residues. DNA of the CDR3: TGTGCCAGTGAAGCACCGGGACATCCCTACGAGCAGTACTTC. It translates to CASEAPGHPYEQYF.

The V and J genes are TRBV2 and TRBJ2-3; the D gene is possibly TRBD2 (6 bases). Per germline, CDR1 SNHLY and CDR2 FYNNEI. The germline V and J ends were trimmed by 4 bases and 0 bases, with 14 bases remaining between them. The CDR3 is 16 amino acids. The CDR3 DNA reads TGTGCCAGCAGTGGTGGGCGGGACGAAAGCACAGATACGCAGTATTTT. Protein product: CASSGGRDESTDTQYF. Full variable domain (remainder filled in from reference TRBV2 and TRBJ2-3): EPEVTQTPSHQVTQMGQEVILRCVPISNHLYFYWYRQILGQKVEFLVSFYNNEISEKSEIFDDQFSVERPDGSNFTLKIRSTKLEDSAMYFCASSGGRDESTDTQYFGPGTRLTVL.

J is TRBJ1-6 and V is TRBV5-1, with a possible D match to TRBD1 (5 bases). CDR1 is SGHRS, CDR2 YFSETQ, per germline. The V end lost 8 bases, the J end lost 9 bases, and 18 bases lay between the germline ends. This CDR3 is built from 14 residues. In DNA form, the CDR3 reads TGCGCCAGTACCTCCGGGACCCACCCTTCACCCCTCCACTTT. Protein product: CASTSGTHPSPLHF.

This clone is medium-sized. The chain is built from TRBV11-3 and TRBJ1-3; D not certain. Germline values: CDR1 SGHNT, CDR2 YENEEA. Trimming stripped 5 bases from V and 0 bases from J, with 8 bases between. The length of the CDR3 is 14 residues. CDR3 sequence reads: CASSPDPSGNTIYF. The CDR3 DNA is TGTGCCAGCAGCCCGGACCCCTCTGGAAACACCATATATTTT. The entire variable domain, with the rest obtained from reference TRBV11-3 and TRBJ1-3, is as follows: EAGVVQSPRYKIIEKKQPVAFWCNPISGHNTLYWYLQNLGQGPELLIRYENEEAVDDSQLPKDRFSAERLKGVDSTLKIQPAELGDSAVYLCASSPDPSGNTIYFGEGSWLTVV.

The chain links TRBV2 to TRBJ2-7, with D unresolved. This CDR3 spans 14 amino acids. Germline V CDR1 and CDR2: SNHLY, FYNNEI. V was pared by 6 bases and J by 3 bases, with 15 bases between. In DNA form, the CDR3 reads TGTGCCAGCAGGGCCCTTCCCCCCAGCTACGAGCAGTACTTC. This codes for CASRALPPSYEQYF.

J is TRBJ1-2 and V is TRBV6-5; 7 bases match TRBD1. The CDR3 has 15 amino acids. V lost 4 bases, J lost 2 bases, and 7 bases stayed unmatched. Germline CDR1 is MNHEY and CDR2 is SVGAGI. The CDR3 sequence: CASSLGGQTNYGYTF. CDR3 DNA sequence: TGTGCCAGCAGTTTAGGGGGACAGACCAACTATGGCTACACCTTC.

This clone has just a few counts. This chain uses TRBV5-1 with TRBJ1-2, with D possibly matching TRBD1 (6 bases). Trimming stripped 3 bases from V and 6 bases from J, with 15 bases between. In germline, CDR1 is SGHRS, CDR2 YFSETQ. This CDR3 region has 14 residues. The CDR3 sequence is CASSYGTGSNGYTF. CDR3 bases: TGCGCCAGCAGCTATGGCACAGGGAGTAATGGCTACACCTTC.

The rearrangement links TRBV7-9 to TRBJ2-3; 8 positions agree with TRBD2. Germline V gives CDR1 SEHNR, CDR2 FQNEAQ (reference sequence). The CDR3 contains 16 residues. After removal of 4 bases from V and 2 bases from J, the junction contained 8 bases not matched to a gene. CDR3 DNA: TGTGCCAGCAGCTCCCGACTAGCGCCCGTCACAGATACGCAGTATTTT. This translates into CASSSRLAPVTDTQYF.

The chain employs TRBV18 and TRBJ2-2; 10 bases map to TRBD1. The CDR3 extends over 17 amino acids. Looked up from germline, CDR1 is KGHSH and CDR2 is LQKENI. Trimming took 3 bases from V and 6 from J; bases not matched to a gene: 10. The CDR3 nucleotides read TGTGCCAGCTCACCGCTAACCGGGACAGGGGCCCCCGGGGAGCTGTTTTTT. The encoded protein is CASSPLTGTGAPGELFF.

The V gene is TRBV7-9, the J gene TRBJ2-5; D possibly corresponds to TRBD2 (6 bases). Trimming took off 5 bases at V and 3 bases at J, with 10 bases between the two ends. The CDR3 is made up of 13 amino acids. Germline V gene sequence: CDR1 SEHNR, CDR2 FQNEAQ (reference sequence). The CDR3 DNA reads as TGTGCCAGCAGCCATCCGGGGGAAGAGACCCAGTACTTC. Amino acid sequence: CASSHPGEETQYF.

The chain joins TRBV30 to TRBJ1-6; D call uncertain. V lost 3 bases, J lost 5 bases, and 11 bases lay in between. The CDR3 totals 14 residues. Germline V lookup: CDR1 GTSNPN, CDR2 SVGIG (reference sequence). The CDR3 sequence: CAWRMDVDNSPLHF. Here the CDR3 DNA reads TGTGCCTGGAGAATGGACGTCGATAATTCACCCCTCCACTTT.